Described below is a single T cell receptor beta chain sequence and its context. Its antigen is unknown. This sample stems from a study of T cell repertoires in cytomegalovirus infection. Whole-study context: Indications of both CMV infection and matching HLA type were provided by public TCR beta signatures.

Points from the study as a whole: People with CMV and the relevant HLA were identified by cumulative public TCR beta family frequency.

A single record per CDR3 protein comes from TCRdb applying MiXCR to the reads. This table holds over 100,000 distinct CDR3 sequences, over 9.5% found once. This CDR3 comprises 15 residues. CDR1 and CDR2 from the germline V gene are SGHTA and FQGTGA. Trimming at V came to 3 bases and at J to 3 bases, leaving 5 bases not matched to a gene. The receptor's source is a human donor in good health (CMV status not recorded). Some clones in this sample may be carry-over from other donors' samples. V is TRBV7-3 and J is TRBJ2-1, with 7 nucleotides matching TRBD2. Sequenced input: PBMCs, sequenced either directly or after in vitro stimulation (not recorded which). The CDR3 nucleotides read TGTGCCAGCAGCTTTGGCGGGGGATACTACAATGAGCAGTTCTTC. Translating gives CASSFGGGYYNEQFF.